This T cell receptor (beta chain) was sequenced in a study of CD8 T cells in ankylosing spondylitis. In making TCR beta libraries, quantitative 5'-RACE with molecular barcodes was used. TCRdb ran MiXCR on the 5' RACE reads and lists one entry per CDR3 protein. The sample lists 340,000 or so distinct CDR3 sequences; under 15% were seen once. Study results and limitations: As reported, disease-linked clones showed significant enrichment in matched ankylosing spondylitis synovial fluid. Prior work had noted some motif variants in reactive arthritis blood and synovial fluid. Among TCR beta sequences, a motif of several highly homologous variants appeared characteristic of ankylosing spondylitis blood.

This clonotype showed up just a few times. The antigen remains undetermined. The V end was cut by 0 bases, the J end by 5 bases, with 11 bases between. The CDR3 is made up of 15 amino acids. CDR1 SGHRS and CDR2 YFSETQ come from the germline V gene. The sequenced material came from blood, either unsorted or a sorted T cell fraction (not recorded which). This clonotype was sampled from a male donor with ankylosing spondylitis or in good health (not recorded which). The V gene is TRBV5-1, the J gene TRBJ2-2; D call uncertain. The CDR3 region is CASSLGAGVTGELFF. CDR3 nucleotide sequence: TGCGCCAGCAGCTTGGGAGCAGGAGTGACCGGGGAGCTGTTTTTT.